This T cell receptor beta chain was identified during a study of spatial heterogeneity in lung cancer (dated by TCRdb to the late 2010s). Regarding the research as a whole: Beta-chain transcripts were consistently detected in greater numbers than alpha-chain transcripts, which likely reflects a higher abundance of beta-chain transcripts. A strong correlation was found between TCR transcript counts in tumor regions and a T cell transcriptional module score from matched bulk RNA-seq. In the raw uncorrected reads, each unique combination of TCR and UMI appeared more than ten times on average. In non-small cell lung cancer, the study made a quantitative comparison of TCR alpha and beta repertoires among multiple tumor regions, matched nontumor lung and blood. Nonsynonymous mutation counts, determined by whole-exome sequencing of tumor tissue, were related to features of the TCR repertoire. At surgery, hundreds of tumor regions, around 64 matched nontumor lung samples and about 56 PBMC samples were TCR-sequenced for both alpha and beta chains. Results and caveats for the whole study, not just this receptor: The count of ubiquitous expanded TCRs correlated with the count of ubiquitous nonsynonymous mutations, and the count of regional expanded TCRs correlated with the count of regional nonsynonymous mutations. TCR-seq coverage of tumor T cells was estimated to be only approximately 7% for alpha chains and more than 11% for beta chains. Confirming at a functional level the hypothesis that regional TCRs recognize regional mutations was considered to require additional single-cell paired TCR alpha and beta sequencing. The tumor nonsynonymous mutation count correlated with the number of expanded alpha and beta TCRs within the tumor.

Clipping removes 3 bases from V and 0 bases from J, with 2 as the unmatched junction base count. From its cysteine to its phenylalanine, the CDR3 spans 15 amino acids. The only DNA kept is the CDR3, 45 bases in frame from the first base. Reading the germline V gene gives CDR1 SGHRS and CDR2 YFSETQ. Library preparation was by 5' RACE. Sequenced on a NextSeq 500. In the TCR library protocol, a unique molecular identifier was attached to each TCR cDNA molecule so that PCR and sequencing errors could be corrected. Per the original workflow: TCR identification, UMI-based error correction and CDR3 extraction were all carried out with Decombinator tools. TCRs above a frequency of 2 per 1,000, corresponding to the top 1% of the tumor frequency distribution, were defined as expanded. Expanded tumor TCRs statistically deemed absent (corrected P<0.05) from at least one tumor region were classed as regional, and all other expanded tumor TCRs were classed as ubiquitous. Renyi diversity was calculated using the R vegan package after each repertoire was subsampled 100 times to 5,000 TCRs. CDR3 similarity networks were built from amino acid triplet string-kernel similarity, connecting CDR3s with pairwise similarity above 0.82. TCRdb reanalyzed the raw reads on its own, using fastp at Q25 for trimming and MiXCR for clone calling, and kept in-frame beta chains. Entries that share a CDR3 protein sequence are merged under the most common genes and DNA. The V and J calls follow TCRdb's processing rather than the paper's. This sample lists roughly 20,000 distinct CDR3 sequences; more than 2.5% were detected once. 7.7% of the sample comes from the top ten.

The sample's time point label, in plain terms: sample taken at primary tumor resection. Samples were obtained from approximately 76 patients with early-stage, untreated non-small cell lung cancer from the lung TRACERx cohort. TCR sequencing used whole RNA extracted from tumor and nontumor lung tissue, or from cryopreserved PBMC samples, without cell sorting. Patients were selected for TCR sequencing only if sufficient RNA was available from at least two tumor regions. A lung pathologist reviewed the tumor and adjacent nontumor lung specimens before the specimens were selected. This clonotype was counted ten times or more. Its antigen target is currently unknown. Per-base quality was not reported, and no clone a single base away is much larger than it.

The sequencing here drew on lung tumor tissue, taken at surgery. The chain uses TRBV5-1 and TRBJ2-2; TRBD1 agrees with 7 junctional bases. This clonotype was obtained from a male donor with early-stage non-small cell lung cancer. The CDR3 reads CASSWDRANTGELFF. The DNA is TGCGCCAGCAGCTGGGACAGAGCGAACACCGGGGAGCTGTTTTTT.